These 23 T cell receptor beta chains were all obtained from the same sample, sequenced in a study of T-cell memory formation after mild COVID-19. MiXCR, run by TCRdb on the 5' RACE reads, gives a single entry per CDR3 protein. The repertoire consists of under 300,000 distinct CDR3 sequences, with more than 15% occurring once and the leading ten covering 23%. Material for sequencing was PBMCs or a T cell subset sorted from them (not recorded which). These receptors all stem from a man aged 18 to 30 who had mild COVID-19 (a few samples of this study predate the infection). Cell type and time point are not known.

The CDR3 DNA reads TGTGCCAGTAGTCCCCGAGGACAGGGCTACGAGCAGTACTTC. It translates to CASSPRGQGYEQYF. The chain has TRBV19 and TRBJ2-7; 8 bases agree with TRBD1. V lost 5 bases to trimming and J lost 3 bases; unmatched junction nucleotides: 6. The germline gives CDR1 LNHDA, CDR2 SQIVND (reference sequence). The CDR3 covers 14 residues.

This rearrangement joins TRBV27 to TRBJ2-3, with 9 positions matching TRBD2. The V gene's germline CDR1 is MNHEY and CDR2 SMNVEV (reference sequence). The CDR3 has 14 residues. The junction had 3 bases not matched to a gene; V was cut back by 2 bases and J by 6 bases. CDR3 in DNA: TGTGCCAGCAGTTTACTAGCGGGGTACGATACGCAGTATTTT. Encoded protein: CASSLLAGYDTQYF.

The table lists this clonotype with many counts. This chain uses TRBV5-6 with TRBJ2-7; 7 bases are a match to TRBD1. J gave up 9 bases and V 4 bases, and 7 bases lay outside the gene matches. Germline CDR1 is SGHDT and CDR2 is YYEEEE. The CDR3 covers 12 residues. For the CDR3, the DNA is TGTGCCAGCAGCCTAACAGGGGATGGGCAGTACGTC. Translating gives CASSLTGDGQYV.

The sample holds many counts of this clonotype. V and J are TRBV4-3 and TRBJ1-1; TRBD1 matches 9 bases. The CDR3 extends over 15 amino acids. J gave up 0 bases and V 4 bases, and 3 bases lay outside the gene matches. Germline-derived CDR1 and CDR2 are LGHNA and YSLEER. In DNA form, the CDR3 reads TGCGCCAGCAGCCCCGGACAGGGGATGAACACTGAAGCTTTCTTT. Translating it yields CASSPGQGMNTEAFF.

The chain recombines TRBV5-1 with TRBJ2-2; D might be TRBD1 (6 bases). With 6 bases removed from V and 3 bases from J, the gap between germline ends came to 15 bases. The germline gives CDR1 SGHRS, CDR2 YFSETQ. This CDR3 has 15 residues. The DNA of the CDR3 is TGCGCCAGCACCCCCCTCGCAGGGGACACCGGGGAGCTGTTTTTT. Amino acids: CASTPLAGDTGELFF.

This clonotype has a count of ten or more. The chain employs TRBV12-3 or TRBV12-4 and TRBJ1-2, with a possible D match to TRBD1 (6 bases). Trimming took 7 bases from V and 8 from J, leaving 17 bases between them. The CDR3 sequence is 13 residues long. The CDR3: CASTITQGLGYTF. The CDR3 DNA is TGTGCCAGCACCATTACACAGGGCCTGGGCTACACCTTC.

The chain recombines TRBV6-6 with TRBJ2-3, with D maybe TRBD2 (6 bases). Germline V gene data show CDR1 as MNHNY and CDR2 as SVGAGI (reference sequence). The V and J ends lost 11 bases and 0 bases respectively, with 15 bases between them. The CDR3 extends over 14 amino acids. The chain's CDR3 is CAGTRDGSTDTQYF. CDR3 coding DNA: TGTGCCGGGACGCGGGACGGAAGCACAGATACGCAGTATTTT.

Many counts were recorded for this clonotype. The rearrangement uses TRBV4-3 and TRBJ2-3, with a tentative D call TRBD2 (6 bases). This CDR3 spans 15 amino acids. Germline values: CDR1 LGHNA, CDR2 YSLEER. V was trimmed by 5 bases and J by 2 bases, leaving 14 bases between them. In nucleotides, the CDR3 is TGCGCCAGCAGCTCCGGTCGGGGGTACACAGATACGCAGTATTTT. It is translated as CASSSGRGYTDTQYF.

As DNA, the CDR3 is TGTGCCTGGGACCGGGACTCTGGAAACACCATATATTTT. It specifies CAWDRDSGNTIYF. The chain couples TRBV30 to TRBJ1-3; D is undetermined. Germline assignment: CDR1 GTSNPN and CDR2 SVGIG (reference sequence). The V end was cut by 5 bases, the J end by 0 bases, with 8 bases between. This CDR3 region has 13 residues.

This chain connects TRBV6-5 to TRBJ2-5; a weak D match, TRBD2 (5 bases). The germline V gene encodes CDR1 MNHEY and CDR2 SVGAGI. CDR3 length equals 14 residues. V lost 8 bases, J lost 7 bases, and 20 bases lay in between. The CDR3 loop is CASSPRRGKRTQYF. Here the CDR3 DNA reads TGTGCCAGCTCCCCAAGACGGGGAAAGAGGACCCAGTACTTC.

This clonotype was observed at least ten times. This chain connects TRBV12-3 or TRBV12-4 to TRBJ1-6; D possibly corresponds to TRBD1 (6 bases). Trimming cost V 5 bases and J 8 bases, with 10 bases left between them. The CDR3 length is 13 residues. As DNA, the CDR3 is TGTGCCAGCAGTCGCAACAGGGATTCACCCCTCCACTTT. Protein sequence: CASSRNRDSPLHF.

Only a few counts were recorded for this clonotype. The rearrangement uses TRBV7-8 and TRBJ2-1; a weak D match, TRBD2 (6 bases). The CDR3 has 17 amino acids. Per germline, CDR1 SGHVS and CDR2 FQNEAQ. The V and J ends lost 1 base and 7 bases respectively, with 20 bases between them. As DNA, the CDR3 is TGTGCCAGCAGCTTAGGAGCCGGAGCGGGTTTCCAGAATGAGCAGTTCTTC. It is translated as CASSLGAGAGFQNEQFF.

This clonotype showed up many times. The rearrangement joins TRBV29-1 to TRBJ2-3; no clear D gene. The ends were cut back, 7 bases at V and 4 bases at J, with 18 bases in the middle. The CDR3 is made up of 14 amino acids. Germline values: CDR1 SQVTM, CDR2 ANQGSEA. The CDR3 coding sequence is TGCAGCGCCTCTCCCCGGGTTGGCGCAGATACGCAGTATTTT. It specifies CSASPRVGADTQYF.

A few counts support this clonotype. The chain uses TRBV20-1 and TRBJ2-5; the match to TRBD2 covers 10 bases. This CDR3 has 15 residues. Germline CDR1 reads DFQATT; CDR2 reads SNEGSKA (reference sequence). With 1 base clipped from V and 3 bases from J, the junction kept 5 bases outside the gene matches. Here the CDR3 reads CSARGAGTSEETQYF. CDR3 DNA: TGCAGTGCTAGAGGCGCCGGGACTAGCGAAGAGACCCAGTACTTC.

The chain uses TRBV7-2 and TRBJ2-5, with D perhaps matching TRBD2 (6 bases). Germline assignment: CDR1 SGHTA and CDR2 FQGNSA. There are 17 residues in the CDR3. Trimming took 5 bases from V and 1 from J, leaving 20 bases between them. The CDR3 nucleotides read TGTGCCAGCAGCCCCCTCCGGGCAGAAGCGGGCCAAGAGACCCAGTACTTC. Its protein product is CASSPLRAEAGQETQYF.

This clonotype has more than one count but fewer than ten. CDR3 DNA: TGTGCCACCCAAGCAACAGGGTCGGAAGAGACCCAGTACTTC. This translates into CATQATGSEETQYF. J is TRBJ2-5 and V is TRBV10-3; D may be TRBD1 (6 bases). The germline V and J ends were trimmed by 10 bases and 3 bases, with 18 bases remaining between them. This CDR3 has 14 amino acids. In germline, CDR1 is ENHRY, CDR2 SYGVKD.

This clonotype was seen only a few times. This chain joins TRBV5-1 and TRBJ1-1, with D uncertain. From germline, CDR1 is SGHRS and CDR2 YFSETQ. The CDR3 sequence is 15 residues long. Trimming shortened V by 0 bases and J by 4 bases, and 13 bases separated the two germline ends. DNA for the CDR3: TGCGCCAGCAGCTTGGAGGCAGGACCGAGCACTGAAGCTTTCTTT. As protein: CASSLEAGPSTEAFF.

The CDR3 sequence is CSARDGRGAFTDTQYF. CDR3 coding DNA: TGCAGTGCTAGAGATGGGCGGGGGGCCTTCACAGATACGCAGTATTTT. The chain has TRBV20-1 and TRBJ2-3, with TRBD2 identical over 8 bases. This CDR3 is 16 amino acids long. Losses at the gene ends were 0 bases for V and 2 bases for J; bases not matched to a gene: 7. Germline V CDR1 and CDR2: DFQATT, SNEGSKA (reference sequence).

This chain uses TRBV3-1 with TRBJ2-3; D gene uncertain. This CDR3 is 12 amino acids long. Germline loops: CDR1 LGHDT, CDR2 YNNKEL (reference sequence). With 0 bases removed from V and 6 bases from J, the gap between germline ends came to 4 bases. Written as DNA, the CDR3 is TGTGCCAGCAGCCAAGAAGCTGATACGCAGTATTTT. Translation gives CASSQEADTQYF.

The V and J genes are TRBV11-2 and TRBJ2-1; D gene unclear. This CDR3 is 15 amino acids long. From germline, CDR1 is SGHAT and CDR2 FQNNGV. V dropped 3 bases and J dropped 0 bases, with 9 bases sitting between them. CDR3: CASSFREPSYNEQFF. As DNA, the CDR3 is TGTGCCAGCAGCTTTAGAGAGCCCTCCTACAATGAGCAGTTCTTC.

This clonotype was seen a handful of times. CDR3: CASSSGSPFEQYF. As DNA, the CDR3 is TGTGCCAGCAGCTCCGGGTCACCCTTTGAGCAGTACTTC. This chain joins TRBV5-6 and TRBJ2-7; D uncertain. The germline V and J ends were trimmed by 3 bases and 7 bases, with 14 bases remaining between them. CDR1 is SGHDT, CDR2 YYEEEE, per germline. The CDR3 loop spans 13 amino acids.

This clonotype was seen ten or more times. V gene TRBV12-3 or TRBV12-4 combines with J gene TRBJ1-6; D is uncertain. The CDR3 is 14 amino acids. Between the trimmed V and J ends, which lost 1 base and 7 bases, there was a span of 8 bases. The chain's CDR3 is CASSLGALNSPLHF. In nucleotides, the CDR3 is TGTGCCAGCAGTTTAGGGGCCCTAAATTCACCCCTCCACTTT.

The rearrangement joins TRBV7-9 to TRBJ2-2, with D possibly matching TRBD2 (6 bases). Germline loops: CDR1 SEHNR, CDR2 FQNEAQ (reference sequence). The CDR3 consists of 12 residues. The germline V and J ends were trimmed by 7 bases and 8 bases, with 11 bases remaining between them. CDR3 loop: CASIERAGELFF. The CDR3 nucleotides read TGTGCCAGCATCGAGCGGGCTGGGGAGCTGTTTTTT.